A single sample gave rise to the 7 T cell receptor beta chains below, sequenced in a study of cytomegalovirus exposure and HLA in healthy donors. Both 60 Vbeta primers and 13 Jbeta primers went into the PCR. Using immunoSEQ multiplex PCR, the repertoire was profiled, and TCRdb retains in-frame clones only, with some absent. The sample lists roughly 100,000 clones; around 76% were seen once. The sample taken for sequencing was PBMCs. The receptors come from a woman aged 50 to 60 in good health and CMV-seropositive.

V usage is TRBV7-3 and J usage is TRBJ1-2; possibly TRBD1 for D (5 bases). This CDR3 region has 13 residues. Deletions cut 2 bases from V and 8 bases from J, with 12 bases between. Germline CDR1 and CDR2: SGHTA and FQGTGA. CDR3 amino acids: CASSLGQGYGYTF. The CDR3 bases are TGTGCCAGCAGCTTAGGGCAGGGCTACGGCTACACCTTC.

A few counts support this clone. This chain connects TRBV7-2 to TRBJ1-2; 7 nucleotides line up with TRBD1. CDR3 length equals 13 residues. V lost 4 bases and J lost 4; bases outside the gene matches: 3. Germline CDR1 and CDR2: SGHTA and FQGNSA. The CDR3 spells CASSSQGIYGYTF. CDR3 coding DNA: TGTGCCAGCAGCTCACAGGGGATCTATGGCTACACCTTC.

The sample holds a few counts of this clone. The rearrangement joins TRBV10-3 to TRBJ1-1; TRBD1 agrees at 9 bases. V shed 4 bases, J shed 2 bases, and the junction held 5 bases outside the gene matches. The V gene's germline CDR1 is ENHRY and CDR2 SYGVKD. This CDR3 region has 15 residues. This CDR3 is CAISVGQGRNTEAFF. The DNA of the CDR3 is TGTGCCATCAGTGTTGGACAGGGGAGAAACACTGAAGCTTTCTTT.

This clone was seen once. The rearrangement links TRBV18 to TRBJ2-7; 8 nucleotides align to TRBD1. V lost 4 bases and J lost 0; bases outside the gene matches: 2. Germline V gene sequence: CDR1 KGHSH, CDR2 LQKENI. The CDR3 is made up of 14 amino acids. The CDR3 is CASSRQGSSYEQYF. CDR3 coding DNA: TGTGCCAGCTCACGACAGGGGAGCTCCTACGAGCAGTACTTC. Full variable domain (rest looked up from reference TRBV18 and TRBJ2-7): NAGVMQNPRHLVRRRGQEARLRCSPMKGHSHVYWYRQLPEEGLKFMVYLQKENIIDESGMPKERFSAEFPKEGPSILRIQQVVRGDSAAYFCASSRQGSSYEQYFGPGTRLTVT.

This rearrangement joins TRBV7-8 to TRBJ2-5; D might be TRBD2 (7 bases). V was clipped by 1 base and J by 2 bases, with 14 bases between them. The length of the CDR3 is 16 residues. Germline assignment: CDR1 SGHVS and CDR2 FQNEAQ. This chain's CDR3 is CASSLGAGAGQETQYF. CDR3 nucleotide sequence: TGTGCCAGCAGCTTAGGGGCGGGGGCCGGACAAGAGACCCAGTACTTC. The full variable domain, completed using reference TRBV7-8 and TRBJ2-5, is GAGVSQSPRYKVAKRGQDVALRCDPISGHVSLFWYQQALGQGPEFLTYFQNEAQLDKSGLPSDRFFAERPEGSVSTLKIQRTQQEDSAVYLCASSLGAGAGQETQYFGPGTRLLVL.

The genes are TRBV5-4 and TRBJ2-5, with 10 nucleotides matching TRBD2. Germline V lookup: CDR1 SGHNT, CDR2 YYREEE (reference sequence). The ends lost 5 bases at V and 6 bases at J; junction bases unmatched: 13. The CDR3 length is 16 residues. This CDR3 reads CASSPLAGAFLKTQYF. CDR3 nucleotides: TGTGCCAGCAGTCCTCTAGCGGGGGCCTTTTTAAAGACCCAGTACTTC.

The CDR3 region is CASSSRQGSYEQYF. In DNA form, the CDR3 reads TGCGCCAGCAGCTCGAGACAGGGATCCTACGAGCAGTACTTC. V is TRBV5-1 and J is TRBJ2-7, with 7 bases identical to TRBD1. The CDR3 contains 14 residues. Germline CDR1 reads SGHRS; CDR2 reads YFSETQ. The ends lost 3 bases at V and 1 base at J; junction bases unmatched: 4.